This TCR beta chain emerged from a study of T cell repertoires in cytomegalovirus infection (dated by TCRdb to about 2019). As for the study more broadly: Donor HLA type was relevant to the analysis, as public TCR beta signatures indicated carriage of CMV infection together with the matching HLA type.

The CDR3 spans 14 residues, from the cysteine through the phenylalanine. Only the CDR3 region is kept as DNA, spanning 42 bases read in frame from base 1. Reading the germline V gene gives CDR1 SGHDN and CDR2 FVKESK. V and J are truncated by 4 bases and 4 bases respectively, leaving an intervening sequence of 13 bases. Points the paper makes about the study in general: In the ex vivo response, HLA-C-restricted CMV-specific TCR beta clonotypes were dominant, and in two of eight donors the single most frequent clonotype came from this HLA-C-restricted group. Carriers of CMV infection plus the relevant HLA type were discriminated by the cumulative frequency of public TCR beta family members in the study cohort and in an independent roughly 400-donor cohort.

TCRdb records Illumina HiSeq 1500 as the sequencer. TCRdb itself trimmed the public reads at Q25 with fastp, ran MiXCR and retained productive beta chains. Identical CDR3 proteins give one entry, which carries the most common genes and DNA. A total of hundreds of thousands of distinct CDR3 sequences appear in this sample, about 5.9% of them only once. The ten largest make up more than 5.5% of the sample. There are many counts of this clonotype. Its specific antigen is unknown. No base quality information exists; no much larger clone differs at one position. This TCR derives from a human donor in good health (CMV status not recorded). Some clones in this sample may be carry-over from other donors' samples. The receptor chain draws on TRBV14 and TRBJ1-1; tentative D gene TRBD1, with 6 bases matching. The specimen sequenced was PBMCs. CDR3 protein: CASSRLQGPTEAFF. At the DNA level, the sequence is TGTGCCAGCAGCCGCCTCCAGGGGCCCACTGAAGCTTTCTTT.